This T cell receptor beta chain stems from a study of glioma-infiltrating T cells after dendritic cell vaccination. TCRdb's table, derived via immunoSEQ multiplex PCR, lists solely in-frame clones and lacks some. The sample carries 99,000 or so clones, approximately 80% recorded once. Germline V lookup: CDR1 LNHDA, CDR2 SQIVND (reference sequence). The V gene lost 1 base and the J gene lost 4 bases, with 11 bases spanning the gap. The CDR3 runs 15 residues. The time point denotes: after dendritic cell vaccination, including at tumor progression/relapse. Source: blood, taken after dendritic cell vaccination. The chain recombines TRBV19 with TRBJ1-5; D is perhaps TRBD1 (6 bases). The receptor's source is a human donor with glioblastoma. DNA of the CDR3: TGTGCCAGTAGTATAGGCAGGGGAAGTAATCAGCCCCAGCATTTT. It translates to CASSIGRGSNQPQHF. The whole variable domain, filled in from reference TRBV19 and TRBJ1-5, reads DGGITQSPKYLFRKEGQNVTLSCEQNLNHDAMYWYRQDPGQGLRLIYYSQIVNDFQKGDIAEGYSVSREKKESFPLTVTSAQKNPTAFYLCASSIGRGSNQPQHFGDGTRLSIL.